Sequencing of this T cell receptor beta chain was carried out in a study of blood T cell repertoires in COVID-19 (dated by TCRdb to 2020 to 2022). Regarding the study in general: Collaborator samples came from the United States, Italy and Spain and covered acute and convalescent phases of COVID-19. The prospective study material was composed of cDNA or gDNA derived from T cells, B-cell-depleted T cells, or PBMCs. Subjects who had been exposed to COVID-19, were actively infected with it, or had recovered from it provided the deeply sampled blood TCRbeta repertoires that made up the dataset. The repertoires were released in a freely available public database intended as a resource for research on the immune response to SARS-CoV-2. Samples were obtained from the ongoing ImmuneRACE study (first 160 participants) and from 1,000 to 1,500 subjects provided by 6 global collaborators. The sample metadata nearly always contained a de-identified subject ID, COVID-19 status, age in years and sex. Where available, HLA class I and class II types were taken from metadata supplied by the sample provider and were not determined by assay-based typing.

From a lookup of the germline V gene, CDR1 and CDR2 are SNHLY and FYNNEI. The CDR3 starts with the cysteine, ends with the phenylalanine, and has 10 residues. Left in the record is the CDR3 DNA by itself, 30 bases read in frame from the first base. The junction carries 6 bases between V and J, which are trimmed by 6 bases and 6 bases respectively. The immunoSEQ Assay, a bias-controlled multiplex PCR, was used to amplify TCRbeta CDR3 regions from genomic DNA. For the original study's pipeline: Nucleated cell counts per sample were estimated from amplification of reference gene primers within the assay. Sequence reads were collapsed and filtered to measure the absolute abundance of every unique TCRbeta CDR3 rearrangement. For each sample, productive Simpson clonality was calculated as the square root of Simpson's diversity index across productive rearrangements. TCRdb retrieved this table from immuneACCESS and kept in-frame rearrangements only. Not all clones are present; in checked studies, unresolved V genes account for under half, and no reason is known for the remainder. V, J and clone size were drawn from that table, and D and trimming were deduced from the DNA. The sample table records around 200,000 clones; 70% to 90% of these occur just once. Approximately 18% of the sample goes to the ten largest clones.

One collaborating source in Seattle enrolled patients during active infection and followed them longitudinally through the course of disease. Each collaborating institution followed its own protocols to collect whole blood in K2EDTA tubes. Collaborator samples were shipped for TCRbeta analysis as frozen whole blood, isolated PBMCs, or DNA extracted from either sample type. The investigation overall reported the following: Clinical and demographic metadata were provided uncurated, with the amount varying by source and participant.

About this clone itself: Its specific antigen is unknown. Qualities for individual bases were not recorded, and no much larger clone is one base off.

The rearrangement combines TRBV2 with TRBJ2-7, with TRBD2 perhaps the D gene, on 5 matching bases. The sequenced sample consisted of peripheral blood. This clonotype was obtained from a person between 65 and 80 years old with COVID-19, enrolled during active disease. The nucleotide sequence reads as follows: TGTGCCAGCAGCGGGGTCGAGCAGTACTTC. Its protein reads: CASSGVEQYF.